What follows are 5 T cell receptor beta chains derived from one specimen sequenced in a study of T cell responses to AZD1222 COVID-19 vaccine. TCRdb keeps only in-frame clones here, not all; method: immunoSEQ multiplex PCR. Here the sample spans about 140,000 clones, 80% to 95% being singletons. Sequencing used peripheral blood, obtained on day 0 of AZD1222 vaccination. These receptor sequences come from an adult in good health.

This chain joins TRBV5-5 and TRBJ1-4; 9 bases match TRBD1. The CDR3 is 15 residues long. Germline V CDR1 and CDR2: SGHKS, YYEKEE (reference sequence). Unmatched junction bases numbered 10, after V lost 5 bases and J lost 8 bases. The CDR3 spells CASSFNRGRGEKLFF. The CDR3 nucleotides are TGTGCCAGCAGTTTTAACAGGGGGCGCGGCGAAAAACTGTTTTTT.

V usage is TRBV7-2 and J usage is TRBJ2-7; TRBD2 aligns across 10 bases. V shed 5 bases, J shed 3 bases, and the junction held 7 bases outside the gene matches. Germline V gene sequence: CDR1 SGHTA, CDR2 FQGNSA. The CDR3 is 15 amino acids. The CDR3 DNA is TGTGCCAGCAGCCCGTCTAGCGGGAGCTTCTACGAGCAGTACTTC. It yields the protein CASSPSSGSFYEQYF.

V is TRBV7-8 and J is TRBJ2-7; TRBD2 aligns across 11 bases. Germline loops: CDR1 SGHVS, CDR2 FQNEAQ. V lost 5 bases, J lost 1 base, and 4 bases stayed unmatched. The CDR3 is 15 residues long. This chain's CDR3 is CASSRASGRSYEQYF. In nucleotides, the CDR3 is TGTGCCAGCAGCCGAGCTAGCGGGAGGTCCTACGAGCAGTACTTC.

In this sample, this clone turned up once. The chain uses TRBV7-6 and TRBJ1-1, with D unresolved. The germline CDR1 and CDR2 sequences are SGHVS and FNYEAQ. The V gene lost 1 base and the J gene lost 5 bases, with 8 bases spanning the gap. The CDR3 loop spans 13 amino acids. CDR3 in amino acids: CASSLEALTEAFF. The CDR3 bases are TGTGCCAGCAGCTTAGAGGCCTTAACTGAAGCTTTCTTT. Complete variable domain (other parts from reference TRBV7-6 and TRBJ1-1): GAGVSQSPRYKVTKRGQDVALRCDPISGHVSLYWYRQALGQGPEFLTYFNYEAQQDKSGLPNDRFSAERPEGSISTLTIQRTEQRDSAMYRCASSLEALTEAFFGQGTRLTVV.

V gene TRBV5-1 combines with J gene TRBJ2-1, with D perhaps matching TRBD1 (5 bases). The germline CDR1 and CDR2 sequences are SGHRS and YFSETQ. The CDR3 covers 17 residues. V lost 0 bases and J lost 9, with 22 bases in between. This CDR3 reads CASSLGATNRLAGEQFF. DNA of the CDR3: TGCGCCAGCAGCTTGGGCGCAACCAACAGGCTTGCAGGTGAGCAGTTCTTC.